The 4 T cell receptor beta chains listed next were all sequenced from one sample in a study of Ad26.COV2.S vaccination and SARS-CoV-2 variants. Described treatment: some 20 received Ad26.COV2.S at low or high dose, single or two shots; about 5 received placebo; per-sample allocation not given. After the first vaccine or placebo injection, samples were drawn on day 63. The assay was immunoSEQ multiplex PCR, and TCRdb's table has in-frame clones only and misses some. The sample carries about 680,000 clones, roughly 90% recorded once. Material: peripheral blood, obtained in a trial of Ad26.COV2.S vaccine versus placebo. Receptors were obtained from a person between 18 and 60 years old who received the Ad26.COV2.S COVID-19 vaccine or a placebo.

The CDR3 region is CATSDSSALNQPQHF. CDR3 nucleotides: TGTGCCACCAGTGATTCCTCTGCCCTGAATCAGCCCCAGCATTTT. The J gene is TRBJ1-5, the V gene TRBV24-1; D gene unclear. The CDR3 covers 15 residues. Germline CDR1 reads KGHDR; CDR2 reads SFDVKD. V was clipped by 2 bases and J by 4 bases, with 11 bases between them.

The genes are TRBV6-5 and TRBJ1-2, with 7 bases matching TRBD1. The germline CDR1 and CDR2 sequences are MNHEY and SVGAGI. The trim removed 2 bases at V and 6 bases at J, leaving 12 bases unmatched. The CDR3 runs 16 residues. The CDR3 region is CASSYRSSGTANGYTF. The CDR3 DNA reads TGTGCCAGCAGTTACCGTAGTTCCGGGACAGCGAATGGCTACACCTTC.

The chain carries TRBV10-3 and TRBJ2-3; 9 nucleotides match TRBD1. Germline V gene sequence: CDR1 ENHRY, CDR2 SYGVKD. J was trimmed by 5 bases and V by 0 bases; bases with no gene match: 6. The CDR3 loop spans 16 amino acids. CDR3 in DNA: TGTGCCATCAGTGAGTCGGAACAGGGGGCGGGAGATACGCAGTATTTT. It specifies CAISESEQGAGDTQYF.

This clone was counted once. The genes are TRBV9 and TRBJ2-3; D is possibly TRBD1 (6 bases). This CDR3 comprises 14 residues. Trimming removed 7 bases at V and 2 bases at J, with 14 bases between. Germline V gene data show CDR1 as SGDLS and CDR2 as YYNGEE. The CDR3 protein is CASEKGGSTDTQYF. The DNA of the CDR3 is TGTGCCAGCGAAAAAGGGGGATCCACAGATACGCAGTATTTT.